The 6 T cell receptor beta chains given below trace back to one sample, sequenced in a study of shared clonotypes between healthy human individuals. Generated by immunoSEQ multiplex PCR, the TCRdb table keeps only in-frame clones and is missing some. In the table there are some 87,000 clones, 68% of which are singletons. The sample consisted of memory CD8+ T cells sorted from blood. Subset of the sample: CD45RO+ cells pooled with CCR7-negative TemRA cells. These receptors all come from a man younger than 45 in good health.

This clone was detected a few times. The rearrangement uses TRBV27 and TRBJ2-1; the D is unclear. The CDR3 is made up of 16 amino acids. V lost 5 bases and J lost 7, with 21 bases in between. CDR1 and CDR2 from the germline V gene are MNHEY and SMNVEV (reference sequence). CDR3 in amino acids: CASSEVKGRIGNEQFF. Written as DNA, the CDR3 is TGTGCCAGCAGTGAGGTGAAAGGCAGGATAGGGAATGAGCAGTTCTTC.

V is TRBV25-1 and J is TRBJ2-5; D unresolved. Per germline, CDR1 MGHDK and CDR2 SYGVNS. The V gene lost 1 base and the J gene lost 1 base, with 19 bases spanning the gap. The CDR3 is made up of 18 amino acids. DNA of the CDR3: TGTGCCAGCAGTGAATTGGCGGCAAAGAACCGGCCCCAAGAGACCCAGTACTTC. Protein sequence: CASSELAAKNRPQETQYF.

This clone appeared a few times. The chain combines TRBV27 with TRBJ2-5, with a weak D call TRBD2 (7 bases). Trimming shortened V by 4 bases and J by 4 bases, and 22 bases separated the two germline ends. Germline V lookup: CDR1 MNHEY, CDR2 SMNVEV (reference sequence). The CDR3 sequence is 17 residues long. CDR3 nucleotides: TGTGCCAGCAGTTCCTTCGGGGGGCGGGCTAGCAGAGAGACCCAGTACTTC. It codes for CASSSFGGRASRETQYF.

This chain connects TRBV11-2 to TRBJ2-3; D remains unclear. Trimming cost V 1 base and J 1 base, with 3 bases left between them. The CDR3 has 13 amino acids. The germline V gene has CDR1 SGHAT and CDR2 FQNNGV. This chain's CDR3 is CASSLAGTDTQYF. CDR3 DNA sequence: TGTGCCAGCAGCTTAGCGGGCACAGATACGCAGTATTTT.

The chain couples TRBV7-8 to TRBJ2-5; D unresolved. CDR1 and CDR2 from the germline V gene are SGHVS and FQNEAQ. The length of the CDR3 is 17 residues. The ends were cut back, 1 base at V and 0 bases at J, with 15 bases in the middle. CDR3 DNA: TGTGCCAGCAGCTTAGGGGAAGTAGGGCCGTACCAAGAGACCCAGTACTTC. Encoded protein: CASSLGEVGPYQETQYF.

This clone was observed a few times. V usage is TRBV7-8 and J usage is TRBJ2-1, with D perhaps TRBD1 or TRBD2 (5 bases each). V was shortened by 1 base and J by 6 bases, with 25 bases between the two germline ends. The CDR3 loop spans 19 amino acids. CDR1 and CDR2 (germline): SGHVS, FQNEAQ. The CDR3 protein is CASSLVGTKIGYLSNEQFF. In DNA, the CDR3 is TGTGCCAGCAGCTTAGTAGGGACGAAGATTGGGTATTTGAGCAATGAGCAGTTCTTC.